This TCR beta chain was sequenced during a study of identical twins. Notes on the study in general: The models systematically underestimated how much out-of-frame TCR alpha was shared in monozygotic twins. Reduced insertions were recorded for abundant cord blood beta clonotypes, with no such pattern in memory repertoires.

Among all donors, each was a healthy Caucasian. This clonotype has just a few counts. No antigen is known for it. MiXCR, run by TCRdb on the 5' RACE reads, gives a single entry per CDR3 protein. The sample records about 660,000 distinct CDR3 sequences, 8% to 9% being singletons. CDR1 and CDR2 from the germline V gene are DFQATT and SNEGSKA (reference sequence). The CDR3 extends over 14 amino acids. In addition, the sample was reused for a study of yellow fever vaccine responses in identical twins. As reported in that work: It has been reported that, in twins, the vaccine T cell response seemed partly convergent and partly personalized.

Specimen: PBMCs. The rearrangement joins TRBV20-1 to TRBJ1-1; 7 nucleotides agree with TRBD1. This clonotype originated in a young woman in good health. CDR3 in DNA: TGCAGATGTGGGGACAGACCTATGAACACTGAAGCTTTCTTT. This sequence encodes CRCGDRPMNTEAFF.